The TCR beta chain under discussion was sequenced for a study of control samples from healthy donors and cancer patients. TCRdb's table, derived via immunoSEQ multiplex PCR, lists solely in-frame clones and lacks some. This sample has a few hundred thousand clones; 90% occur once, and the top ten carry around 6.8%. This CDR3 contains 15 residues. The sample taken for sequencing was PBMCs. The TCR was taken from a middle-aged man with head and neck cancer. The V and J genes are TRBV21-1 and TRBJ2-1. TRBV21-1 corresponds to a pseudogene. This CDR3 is CASSKATAPDNEQFF. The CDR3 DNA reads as TGTGCCAGCAGCAAAGCTACGGCTCCAGACAATGAGCAGTTCTTC.